One sample yielded the 4 T cell receptor beta chains listed below, sequenced in a study of T cell responses to AZD1222 COVID-19 vaccine. Clones were sequenced by immunoSEQ multiplex PCR, and TCRdb holds only the in-frame ones, with some missing. The sample carries more than 70,000 clones, around 90% recorded once. This specimen consisted of peripheral blood, obtained on day 0 of MenACWY control vaccination. The origin of the receptors is an adult in good health.

The V call is TRBV2, the J call TRBJ2-7; TRBD2 matches 7 bases. The CDR3 runs to 13 residues. From germline, CDR1 is SNHLY and CDR2 FYNNEI. J lost 5 bases, V lost 10 bases, and 11 bases had no gene match. The CDR3 loop reads CATGLVGGNEQYF. CDR3 bases: TGTGCCACCGGACTAGTGGGAGGAAACGAGCAGTACTTC.

The chain couples TRBV5-5 to TRBJ2-5, with 8 bases identical to TRBD2. The V gene's germline CDR1 is SGHKS and CDR2 YYEKEE (reference sequence). The trim removed 4 bases at V and 7 bases at J, leaving 6 bases unmatched. The CDR3 spans 13 residues. The CDR3 spells CASSGGGLLTQYF. The CDR3 DNA follows: TGTGCCAGCAGCGGCGGGGGGTTATTGACCCAGTACTTC.

The CDR3 DNA reads TGTGCCAGCAGTAGGCGACAGGCAGACGGCTACACCTTC. Its translation is CASSRRQADGYTF. This rearrangement joins TRBV2 to TRBJ1-2; D possibly corresponds to TRBD1 (6 bases). Trimming stripped 5 bases from V and 8 bases from J, with 15 bases between. Germline V gives CDR1 SNHLY, CDR2 FYNNEI. This CDR3 has 13 residues. Full variable domain (rest looked up from reference TRBV2 and TRBJ1-2): EPEVTQTPSHQVTQMGQEVILRCVPISNHLYFYWYRQILGQKVEFLVSFYNNEISEKSEIFDDQFSVERPDGSNFTLKIRSTKLEDSAMYFCASSRRQADGYTFGSGTRLTVV.

DNA of the CDR3: TGTGCCAGCAGATCCCCCAGGGGAGGCTATGGCTACACCTTC. Translation: CASRSPRGGYGYTF. This sequence joins TRBV6-5 and TRBJ1-2, with D possibly matching TRBD1 (6 bases). Germline V lookup: CDR1 MNHEY, CDR2 SVGAGI. The CDR3 extends over 14 amino acids. V was cut by 6 bases and J by 4 bases, with 15 bases left in between.